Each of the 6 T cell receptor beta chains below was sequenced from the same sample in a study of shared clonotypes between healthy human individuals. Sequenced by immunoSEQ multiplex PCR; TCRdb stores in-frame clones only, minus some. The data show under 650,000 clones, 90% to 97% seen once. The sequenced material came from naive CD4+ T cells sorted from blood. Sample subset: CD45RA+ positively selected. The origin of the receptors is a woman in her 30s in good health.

CDR3 DNA sequence: TGTGCCAGCAGTTTGCAACTCTACAGGGAGGATCAGCCCCAGCATTTT. This sequence encodes CASSLQLYREDQPQHF. The chain uses TRBV28 and TRBJ1-5; a weak D match, TRBD1 (6 bases). The V end lost 3 bases, the J end lost 5 bases, and 17 bases lay between the germline ends. Germline-derived CDR1 and CDR2 are MDHEN and SYDVKM. The CDR3 length is 16 residues.

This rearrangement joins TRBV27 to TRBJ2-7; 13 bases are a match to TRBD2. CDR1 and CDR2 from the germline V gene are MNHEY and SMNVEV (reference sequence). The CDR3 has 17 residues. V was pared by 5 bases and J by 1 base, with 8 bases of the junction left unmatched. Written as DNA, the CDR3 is TGTGCCAGCAGTCCCCGACTAGCGGGAGGCGGGTCCTACGAGCAGTACTTC. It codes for CASSPRLAGGGSYEQYF.

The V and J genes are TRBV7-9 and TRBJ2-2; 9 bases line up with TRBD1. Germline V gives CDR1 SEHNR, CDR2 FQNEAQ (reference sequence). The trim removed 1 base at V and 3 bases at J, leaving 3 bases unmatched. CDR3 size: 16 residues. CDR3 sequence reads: CASSLGTGGDTGELFF. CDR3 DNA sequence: TGTGCCAGCAGCTTAGGAACAGGGGGCGACACCGGGGAGCTGTTTTTT.

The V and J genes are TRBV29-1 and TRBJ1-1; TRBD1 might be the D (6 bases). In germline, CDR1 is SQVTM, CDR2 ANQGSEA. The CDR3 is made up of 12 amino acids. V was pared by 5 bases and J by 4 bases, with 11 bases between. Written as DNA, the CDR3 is TGCAGCGTTCTGGGGGCGAGCACTGAAGCTTTCTTT. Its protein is CSVLGASTEAFF.

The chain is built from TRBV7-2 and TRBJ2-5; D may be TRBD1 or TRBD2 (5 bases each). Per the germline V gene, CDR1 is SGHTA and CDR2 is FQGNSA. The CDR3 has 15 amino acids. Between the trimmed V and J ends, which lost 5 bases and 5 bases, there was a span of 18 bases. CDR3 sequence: CASSHPPGAGETQYF. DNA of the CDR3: TGTGCCAGCAGCCACCCACCCGGGGCAGGGGAGACCCAGTACTTC.

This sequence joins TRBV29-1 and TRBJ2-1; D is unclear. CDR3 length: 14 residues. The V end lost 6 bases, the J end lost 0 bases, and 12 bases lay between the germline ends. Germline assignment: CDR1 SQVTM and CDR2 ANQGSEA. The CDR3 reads CSVPARVSYNEQFF. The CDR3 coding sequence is TGCAGCGTGCCTGCACGGGTCTCCTACAATGAGCAGTTCTTC.